Each of the 9 T cell receptor beta chains below was sequenced from the same sample in a study of shared clonotypes between healthy human individuals. Only in-frame clones appear in the TCRdb table, and some are missing; sequencing was by immunoSEQ multiplex PCR. The profile covers roughly 2.5 million clones, with over 85% appearing a single time and roughly 0.13% taken by the ten largest. The sample taken for sequencing was naive CD4+ T cells sorted from blood. Subset in this sample: CD45RA+ positively selected. The receptor set was obtained from a man aged 18 to 29 in good health.

The rearrangement links TRBV28 to TRBJ2-6; no firm D call. V shed 3 bases and J shed 0 bases, with 6 bases lying between them. The CDR3 is 15 amino acids. The germline V gene has CDR1 MDHEN and CDR2 SYDVKM. CDR3 sequence: CASSFRNSGANVLTF. Here the CDR3 DNA reads TGTGCCAGCAGTTTTCGGAACTCTGGGGCCAACGTCCTGACTTTC.

The V call is TRBV7-9, the J call TRBJ2-3, with 12 positions matching TRBD2. The CDR3 length is 15 residues. In germline, CDR1 is SEHNR, CDR2 FQNEAQ (reference sequence). V lost 5 bases and J lost 3; bases outside the gene matches: 3. The CDR3 DNA sequence: TGTGCCAGCAGCCGACTAGCGGGGGTTACAGATACGCAGTATTTT. This codes for CASSRLAGVTDTQYF.

The chain employs TRBV7-8 and TRBJ1-2, with 7 bases identical to TRBD1. J lost 8 bases, V lost 4 bases, and 7 bases had no gene match. Germline V gene sequence: CDR1 SGHVS, CDR2 FQNEAQ. The CDR3 is made up of 13 amino acids. This CDR3 reads CASSSWDSRGYTF. CDR3 coding DNA: TGTGCCAGCAGCTCGTGGGACAGTCGAGGCTACACCTTC.

The V gene is TRBV18, the J gene TRBJ1-4; D not certain. CDR1 is KGHSH and CDR2 is LQKENI in the germline V gene. V was clipped by 4 bases and J by 13 bases, with 13 bases between them. CDR3 size: 12 residues. CDR3 amino acids: CASSRLGGGLFF. CDR3 DNA: TGTGCCAGCTCACGGCTGGGCGGTGGACTGTTTTTT.

The V call is TRBV6-5, the J call TRBJ2-7; 9 bases are a match to TRBD2. The CDR3 totals 15 residues. The V segment lost 9 bases and the J segment 6 bases; nucleotides outside the gene matches: 15. Germline V lookup: CDR1 MNHEY, CDR2 SVGAGI. The CDR3 nucleotides read TGTGCCAGTGCCCCTGGATCAGCGGGAGGAATCGAGCAGTACTTC. It encodes CASAPGSAGGIEQYF.

This chain joins TRBV6-1 and TRBJ1-3; D unresolved. The CDR3 is made up of 16 amino acids. V was shortened by 1 base and J by 0 bases, with 10 bases between the two germline ends. The germline V gene has CDR1 MNHNS and CDR2 SASEGT. The CDR3 sequence is CASSEVPSNSGNTIYF. For the CDR3, the DNA is TGTGCCAGCAGTGAAGTCCCGTCAAACTCTGGAAACACCATATATTTT.

The chain carries TRBV4-1 and TRBJ1-5; D unresolved. V lost 0 bases and J lost 5, with 11 bases in between. Germline V gives CDR1 MGHRA, CDR2 YSYEKL. This CDR3 is built from 15 residues. CDR3 residues: CASSQDDLVYQPQHF. The CDR3 DNA reads TGCGCCAGCAGCCAAGATGACTTGGTGTATCAGCCCCAGCATTTT.

The chain employs TRBV18 and TRBJ1-1; TRBD1 matches at 9 bases. The CDR3 is made up of 14 amino acids. Germline V gives CDR1 KGHSH, CDR2 LQKENI. Trimming cost V 4 bases and J 5 bases; bases outside gene matches: 5. Written as DNA, the CDR3 is TGTGCCAGCTCACAGGGACAGGGATGGACTGAAGCTTTCTTT. Translated: CASSQGQGWTEAFF.

The J gene is TRBJ1-6, the V gene TRBV7-2, with D possibly TRBD1 on 6 matching bases. V was cut by 6 bases and J by 7 bases, with 13 bases left in between. The germline V gene has CDR1 SGHTA and CDR2 FQGNSA. The length of the CDR3 is 14 residues. The CDR3 DNA sequence: TGTGCCAGCAGAGAACAGGGTGGGAATTCACCCCTCCACTTT. This codes for CASREQGGNSPLHF.